This TCR beta chain was retrieved from a study of blood T cell repertoires in COVID-19. On the study more broadly: Italy, Spain and the United States were the sources of the convalescent and acute COVID-19 samples. Sources were T cells, B-cell-depleted T cells, or PBMCs; the material itself was cDNA or gDNA.

Original analysis: Amplified reference gene primers provided the basis for estimating nucleated cell counts. Method: immunoSEQ multiplex PCR; TCRdb's copy keeps in-frame clones and lacks some. V and J calls and clone size come straight from that table; D and trimming were deduced from the DNA. The sample lists around 480,000 clones; 70% to 90% were seen once. Recruited during active infection, patients (from Seattle) were subsequently followed longitudinally. Germline values: CDR1 SGHVS, CDR2 FNYEAQ. This CDR3 comprises 14 residues. With 5 bases removed from V and 5 bases from J, the gap between germline ends came to 15 bases.

Material: peripheral blood. The receptor's source is a woman in her forties or fifties with COVID-19, enrolled during active disease. This chain joins TRBV7-6 and TRBJ1-1; no clear D. The CDR3 sequence is CASSQDRPGTEAFF. DNA of the CDR3: TGTGCCAGCAGCCAAGACCGCCCCGGGACTGAAGCTTTCTTT.